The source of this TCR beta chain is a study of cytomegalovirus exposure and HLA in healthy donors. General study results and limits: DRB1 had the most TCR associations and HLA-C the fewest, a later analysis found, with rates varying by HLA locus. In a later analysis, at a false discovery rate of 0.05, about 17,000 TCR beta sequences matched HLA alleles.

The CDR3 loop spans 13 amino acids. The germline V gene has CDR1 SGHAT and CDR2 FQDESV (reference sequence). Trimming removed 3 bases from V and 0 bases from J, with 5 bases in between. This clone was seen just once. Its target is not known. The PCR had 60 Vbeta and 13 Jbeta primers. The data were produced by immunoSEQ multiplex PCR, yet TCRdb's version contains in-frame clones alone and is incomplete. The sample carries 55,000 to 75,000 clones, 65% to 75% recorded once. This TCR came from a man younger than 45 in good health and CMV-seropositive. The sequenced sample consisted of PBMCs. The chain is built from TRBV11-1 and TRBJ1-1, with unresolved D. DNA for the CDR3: TGTGCCAGCAGCTTTCCTATGAACACTGAAGCTTTCTTT. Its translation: CASSFPMNTEAFF.